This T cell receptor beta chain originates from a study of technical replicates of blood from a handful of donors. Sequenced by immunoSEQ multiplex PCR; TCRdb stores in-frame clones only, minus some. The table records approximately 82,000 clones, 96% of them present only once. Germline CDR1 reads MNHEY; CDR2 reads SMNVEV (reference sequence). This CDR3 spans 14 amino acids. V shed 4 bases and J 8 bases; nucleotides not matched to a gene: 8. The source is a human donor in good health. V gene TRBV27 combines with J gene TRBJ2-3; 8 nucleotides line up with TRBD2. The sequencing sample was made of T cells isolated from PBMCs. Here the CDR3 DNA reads TGTGCCAGCAGTTCGCAGCGGGAGTGGGGTACGCAGTATTTT. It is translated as CASSSQREWGTQYF.